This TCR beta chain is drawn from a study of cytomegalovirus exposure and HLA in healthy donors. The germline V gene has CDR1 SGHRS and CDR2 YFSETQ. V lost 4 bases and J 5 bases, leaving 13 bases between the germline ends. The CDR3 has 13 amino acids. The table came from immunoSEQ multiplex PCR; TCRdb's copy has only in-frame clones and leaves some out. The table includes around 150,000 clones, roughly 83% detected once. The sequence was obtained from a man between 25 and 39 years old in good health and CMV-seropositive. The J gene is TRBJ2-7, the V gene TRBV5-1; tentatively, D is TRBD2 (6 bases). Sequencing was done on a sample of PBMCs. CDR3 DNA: TGCGCCAGCAGCCACCCCGGGGGTAACGAGCAGTACTTC. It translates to CASSHPGGNEQYF.